The 12 T cell receptor beta chains below all came from one sample that was sequenced in a study of OX40 agonist ivuxolimab in advanced cancers. Receptors were amplified or captured by the immunoSEQ multiplex PCR assay. The table was pulled from immuneACCESS by TCRdb, which kept in-frame rearrangements only. Such tables lose some clones; where checked, under half of the loss comes from unresolved V genes, and the rest has no known cause. A total of 98,000 or so clones appear in this sample, roughly 94% of them only once. About 0.17% of the sample rests with the top ten. The sample consisted of CD4+ or CD8+ T cells sorted from blood, taken in a trial of the OX40 agonist ivuxolimab. These receptors were taken from an adult with an advanced solid tumor such as melanoma, head and neck, liver or kidney cancer.

The chain couples TRBV18 to TRBJ1-3, with 8 nucleotides matching TRBD1. Germline V gene sequence: CDR1 KGHSH, CDR2 LQKENI. The CDR3 spans 15 residues. Losses at the gene ends were 2 bases for V and 4 bases for J; bases not matched to a gene: 4. As DNA, the CDR3 is TGTGCCAGCTCACCAAGGACAGGGTCAGGAAACACCATATATTTT. It translates to CASSPRTGSGNTIYF. Looking up the rest from reference TRBV18 and TRBJ1-3 gives the full variable domain: NAGVMQNPRHLVRRRGQEARLRCSPMKGHSHVYWYRQLPEEGLKFMVYLQKENIIDESGMPKERFSAEFPKEGPSILRIQQVVRGDSAAYFCASSPRTGSGNTIYFGEGSWLTVV.

This chain joins TRBV7-8 and TRBJ1-1; TRBD1 agrees at 12 bases. Germline CDR1 reads SGHVS; CDR2 reads FQNEAQ. The CDR3 has 17 amino acids. Losses at the gene ends were 1 base for V and 3 bases for J; bases not matched to a gene: 6. CDR3 sequence: CASSLVGTGGFHTEAFF. The CDR3 DNA is TGTGCCAGCAGCTTAGTGGGGACAGGGGGCTTTCACACTGAAGCTTTCTTT.

The chain links TRBV5-4 to TRBJ1-1; 7 bases line up with TRBD1. The CDR3 loop spans 15 amino acids. V lost 2 bases to trimming and J lost 4 bases; unmatched junction nucleotides: 8. CDR1 SGHNT and CDR2 YYREEE come from the germline V gene (reference sequence). CDR3 sequence: CASSFRQGGVTEAFF. CDR3 sequence (DNA): TGTGCCAGCAGCTTCCGACAGGGAGGGGTCACTGAAGCTTTCTTT.

The rearrangement joins TRBV9 to TRBJ2-5; weak D call: TRBD2 (6 bases). V was cut by 0 bases and J by 4 bases, with 19 bases left in between. Germline V gene lookup returns CDR1 SGDLS and CDR2 YYNGEE. The CDR3 loop spans 17 amino acids. The CDR3 is CASSVGPLGSPGETQYF. In nucleotides, the CDR3 is TGTGCCAGCAGCGTAGGTCCCCTCGGGAGTCCGGGAGAGACCCAGTACTTC.

V and J are TRBV10-3 and TRBJ2-1; 9 bases are a match to TRBD1. With 5 bases clipped from V and 4 bases from J, the junction kept 9 bases outside the gene matches. Germline lookup yields CDR1 ENHRY and CDR2 SYGVKD. The CDR3 has 16 amino acids. CDR3 protein: CAISPGQGSAYNEQFF. The CDR3 DNA reads TGTGCCATCAGTCCGGGACAGGGATCAGCTTACAATGAGCAGTTCTTC.

The chain couples TRBV5-1 to TRBJ2-1; TRBD1 aligns across 8 bases. Germline CDR1 SGHRS, CDR2 YFSETQ. There are 17 residues in the CDR3. J gave up 7 bases and V 0 bases, and 12 bases lay outside the gene matches. As DNA, the CDR3 is TGCGCCAGCAGCTTGGGAGGCGGCAGGGGGCGTTTGAATGAGCAGTTCTTC. It yields the protein CASSLGGGRGRLNEQFF.

The chain uses TRBV20-1 and TRBJ2-7, with TRBD2 matching over 7 bases. The CDR3 length is 11 residues. CDR1 DFQATT and CDR2 SNEGSKA come from the germline V gene (reference sequence). J was trimmed by 2 bases and V by 7 bases; bases with no gene match: 2. This CDR3 is CSGRETYEQYF. CDR3 bases: TGCAGTGGGCGGGAGACCTACGAGCAGTACTTC.

The J gene is TRBJ2-3, the V gene TRBV7-3; 8 bases map to TRBD1. Germline-derived CDR1 and CDR2 are SGHTA and FQGTGA. Trimming at V came to 4 bases and at J to 6 bases, leaving 6 bases not matched to a gene. The CDR3 is made up of 14 amino acids. CDR3 in amino acids: CASSSQGAADTQYF. The CDR3 DNA is TGTGCCAGCAGCTCCCAGGGGGCTGCGGATACGCAGTATTTT.

This clone was observed a handful of times. The chain combines TRBV6-6 with TRBJ1-1; D is ambiguous. CDR3 length: 13 amino acids. Trimming removed 6 bases from V and 0 bases from J, with 8 bases in between. CDR1 and CDR2 from the germline V gene are MNHNY and SVGAGI (reference sequence). The CDR3 nucleotides read TGTGCCAGCAGGTATACAGTGAACACTGAAGCTTTCTTT. This codes for CASRYTVNTEAFF.

This clone was seen a single time. The chain couples TRBV28 to TRBJ1-5; D uncertain. V lost 6 bases to trimming and J lost 3 bases, with 9 bases between them. In germline, CDR1 is MDHEN, CDR2 SYDVKM. The CDR3 is 13 residues long. The CDR3 nucleotides read TGTGCCAGCAGACCAACTCCCAATCAGCCCCAGCATTTT. It codes for CASRPTPNQPQHF.

This chain joins TRBV5-5 and TRBJ1-1; D is perhaps TRBD1 (6 bases). Trimming took 1 base from V and 3 from J, leaving 22 bases between them. This CDR3 region has 18 residues. Germline V gene lookup returns CDR1 SGHKS and CDR2 YYEKEE (reference sequence). CDR3 loop: CASSLWDLAGARDTEAFF. CDR3 sequence (DNA): TGTGCCAGCAGCTTGTGGGACTTGGCAGGGGCGCGGGACACTGAAGCTTTCTTT. The entire variable domain, with the rest obtained from reference TRBV5-5 and TRBJ1-1, is as follows: DAGVTQSPTHLIKTRGQQVTLRCSPISGHKSVSWYQQVLGQGPQFIFQYYEKEERGRGNFPDRFSARQFPNYSSELNVNALLLGDSALYLCASSLWDLAGARDTEAFFGQGTRLTVV.

V gene TRBV9 combines with J gene TRBJ2-4; 11 nucleotides match TRBD2. V was pared by 5 bases and J by 9 bases, with 13 bases of the junction left unmatched. There are 16 residues in the CDR3. From germline, CDR1 is SGDLS and CDR2 YYNGEE. CDR3 in DNA: TGTGCCAGCAGTCACACTAGCGGGGGCGCCCGGGGCATTCAGTACTTC. Translated, it gives CASSHTSGGARGIQYF.